This T cell receptor beta chain is from a study of chemoradiotherapy in HPV16-positive cancers. Study summary: Candidate HPV-specific clones and shared TCR motifs came from a couple of HPV16-positive patients. Findings and limits, study-wide: Candidate HPV-specific clones and E7-related TCR motifs grew in tumor during treatment. Better recurrence-free survival went with HPV-responsive T-cell expansion in HPV16-positive patients. Only a couple of HPV16-positive patients supplied the functional HPV-specificity definition.

As regards this clone: What it recognizes is unknown.

Only in-frame clones appear in the TCRdb table, and some are missing; sequencing was by immunoSEQ multiplex PCR. In the table there are tens of thousands of clones, around 90% of which are singletons. Germline V gene lookup returns CDR1 MNHEY and CDR2 SVGAGI. This CDR3 region has 14 residues. V was clipped by 5 bases and J by 6 bases; unmatched bases: 7. The receptor comes from a human donor with HPV-associated anogenital cancer. This specimen was blood, taken from a patient who underwent chemoradiotherapy. The chain couples TRBV6-5 to TRBJ2-3; 8 bases align to TRBD1. The CDR3: CASSTGTGRDTQYF. CDR3 DNA sequence: TGTGCCAGCAGTACCGGGACAGGTCGGGATACGCAGTATTTT.